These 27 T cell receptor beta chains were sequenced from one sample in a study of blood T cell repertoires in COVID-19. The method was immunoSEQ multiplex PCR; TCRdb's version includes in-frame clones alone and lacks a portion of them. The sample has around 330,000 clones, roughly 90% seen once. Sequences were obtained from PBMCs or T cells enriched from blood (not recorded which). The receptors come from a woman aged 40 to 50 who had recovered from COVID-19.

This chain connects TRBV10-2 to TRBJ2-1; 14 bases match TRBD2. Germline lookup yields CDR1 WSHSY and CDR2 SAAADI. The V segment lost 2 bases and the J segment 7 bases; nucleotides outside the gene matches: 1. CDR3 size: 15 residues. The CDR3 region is CASSERTSGGNEQFF. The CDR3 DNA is TGCGCCAGCAGTGAGAGGACTAGCGGGGGGAATGAGCAGTTCTTC.

CDR3 bases: TGTGCCAGCAGCTGGGACATTTATGGCTACACCTTC. Amino acids: CASSWDIYGYTF. V and J are TRBV7-9 and TRBJ1-2; a possible D gene is TRBD1 (6 bases). Germline values: CDR1 SEHNR, CDR2 FQNEAQ (reference sequence). V shed 4 bases and J shed 5 bases, with 8 bases lying between them. This CDR3 has 12 residues. Looking up the rest from reference TRBV7-9 and TRBJ1-2 gives the full variable domain: DTGVSQNPRHKITKRGQNVTFRCDPISEHNRLYWYRQTLGQGPEFLTYFQNEAQLEKSRLLSDRFSAERPKGSFSTLEIQRTEQGDSAMYLCASSWDIYGYTFGSGTRLTVV.

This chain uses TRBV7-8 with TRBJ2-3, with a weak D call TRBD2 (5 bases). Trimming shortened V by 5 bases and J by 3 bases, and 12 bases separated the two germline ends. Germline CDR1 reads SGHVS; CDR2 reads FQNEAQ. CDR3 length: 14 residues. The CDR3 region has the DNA TGTGCCAGCAGCCACCCACTAGGGACAGATACGCAGTATTTT. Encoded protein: CASSHPLGTDTQYF.

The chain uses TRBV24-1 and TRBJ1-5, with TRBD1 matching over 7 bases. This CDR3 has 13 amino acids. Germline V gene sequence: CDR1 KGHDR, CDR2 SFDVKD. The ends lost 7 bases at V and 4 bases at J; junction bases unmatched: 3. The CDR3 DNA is TGTGCCACCAGAGGACAGGCGAATCAGCCCCAGCATTTT. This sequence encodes CATRGQANQPQHF.

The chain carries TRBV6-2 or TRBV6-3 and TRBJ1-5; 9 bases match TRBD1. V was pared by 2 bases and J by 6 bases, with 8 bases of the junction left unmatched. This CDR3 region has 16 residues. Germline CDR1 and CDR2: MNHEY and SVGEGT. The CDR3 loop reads CASSYIPGTGPQPQHF. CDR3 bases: TGTGCCAGCAGTTACATACCGGGGACAGGGCCTCAGCCCCAGCATTTT.

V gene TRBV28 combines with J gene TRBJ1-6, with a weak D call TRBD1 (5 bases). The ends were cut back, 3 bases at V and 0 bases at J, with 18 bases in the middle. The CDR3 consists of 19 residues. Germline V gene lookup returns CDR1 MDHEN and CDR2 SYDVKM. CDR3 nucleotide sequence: TGTGCCAGCAGTTTCCCAGGGACTGCGCCCAGCTCCTATAATTCACCCCTCCACTTT. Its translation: CASSFPGTAPSSYNSPLHF.

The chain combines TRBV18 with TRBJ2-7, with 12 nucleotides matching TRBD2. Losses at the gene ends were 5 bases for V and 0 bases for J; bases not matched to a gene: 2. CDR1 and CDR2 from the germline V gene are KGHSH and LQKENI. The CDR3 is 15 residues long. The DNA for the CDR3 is TGTGCCAGCTCAACGACTAGCGGGGGCTCCTACGAGCAGTACTTC. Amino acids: CASSTTSGGSYEQYF.

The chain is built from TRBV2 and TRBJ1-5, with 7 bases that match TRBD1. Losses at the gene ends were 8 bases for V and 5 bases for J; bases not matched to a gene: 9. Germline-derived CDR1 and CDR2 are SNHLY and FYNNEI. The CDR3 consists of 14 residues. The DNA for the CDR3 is TGTGCCAGCGAAGACAGGGTGGGGTATCAGCCCCAGCATTTT. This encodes CASEDRVGYQPQHF.

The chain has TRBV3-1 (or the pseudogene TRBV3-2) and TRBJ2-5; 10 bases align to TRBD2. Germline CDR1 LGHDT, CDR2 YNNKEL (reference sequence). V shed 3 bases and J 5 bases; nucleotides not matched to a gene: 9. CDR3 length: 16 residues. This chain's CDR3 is CASSQRSGGALETQYF. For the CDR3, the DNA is TGTGCCAGCAGCCAGAGGAGCGGGGGGGCCTTGGAGACCCAGTACTTC.

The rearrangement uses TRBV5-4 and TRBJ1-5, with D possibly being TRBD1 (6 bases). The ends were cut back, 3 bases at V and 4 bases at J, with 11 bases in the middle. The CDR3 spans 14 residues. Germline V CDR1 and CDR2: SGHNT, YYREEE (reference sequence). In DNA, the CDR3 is TGTGCCAGCAGCTCCTTTGGACAGAATCAGCCCCAGCATTTT. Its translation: CASSSFGQNQPQHF.

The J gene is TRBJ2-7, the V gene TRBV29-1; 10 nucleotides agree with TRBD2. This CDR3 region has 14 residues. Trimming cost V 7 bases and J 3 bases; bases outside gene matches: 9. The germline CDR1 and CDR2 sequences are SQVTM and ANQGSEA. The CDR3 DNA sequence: TGCAGCGCGGCTAGCGGGGGACCTTTCTACGAGCAGTACTTC. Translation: CSAASGGPFYEQYF.

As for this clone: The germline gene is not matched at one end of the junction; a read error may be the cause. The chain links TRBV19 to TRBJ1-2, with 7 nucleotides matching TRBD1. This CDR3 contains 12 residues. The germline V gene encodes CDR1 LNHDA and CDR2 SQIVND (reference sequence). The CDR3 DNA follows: TGTGCCAGTAGTAGGACAGGCTATAGCTACACCTTC. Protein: CASSRTGYSYTF.

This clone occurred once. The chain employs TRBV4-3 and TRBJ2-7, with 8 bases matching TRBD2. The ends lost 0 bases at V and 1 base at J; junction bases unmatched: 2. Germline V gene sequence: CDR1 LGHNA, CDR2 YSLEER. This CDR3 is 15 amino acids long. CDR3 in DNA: TGCGCCAGCAGCCAAGAAATAGCGGGGTCCTACGAGCAGTACTTC. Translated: CASSQEIAGSYEQYF.

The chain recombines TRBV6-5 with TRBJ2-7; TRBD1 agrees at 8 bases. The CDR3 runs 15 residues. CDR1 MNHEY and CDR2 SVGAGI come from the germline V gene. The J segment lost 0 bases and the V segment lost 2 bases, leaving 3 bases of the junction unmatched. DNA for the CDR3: TGTGCCAGCAGTTACCGGACAGGGTCCTCCTACGAGCAGTACTTC. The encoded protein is CASSYRTGSSYEQYF.

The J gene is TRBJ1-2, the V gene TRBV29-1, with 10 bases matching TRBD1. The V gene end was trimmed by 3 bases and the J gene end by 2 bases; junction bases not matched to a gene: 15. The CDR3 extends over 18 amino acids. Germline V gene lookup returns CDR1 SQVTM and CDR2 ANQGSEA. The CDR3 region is CSVDGWGTPGQGNYGYTF. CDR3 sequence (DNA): TGCAGCGTTGACGGATGGGGGACACCGGGACAGGGGAACTATGGCTACACCTTC.

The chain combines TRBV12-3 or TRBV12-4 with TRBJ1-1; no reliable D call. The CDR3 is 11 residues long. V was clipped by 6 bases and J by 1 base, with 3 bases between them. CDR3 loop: CASRQNTEAFF. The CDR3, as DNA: TGTGCCAGCAGACAGAACACTGAAGCTTTCTTT.

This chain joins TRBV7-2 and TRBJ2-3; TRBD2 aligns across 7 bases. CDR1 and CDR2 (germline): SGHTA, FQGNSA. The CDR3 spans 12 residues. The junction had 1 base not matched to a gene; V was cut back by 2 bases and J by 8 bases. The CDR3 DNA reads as TGTGCCAGCAGCTTATGGGAGGGTACGCAGTATTTT. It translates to CASSLWEGTQYF.

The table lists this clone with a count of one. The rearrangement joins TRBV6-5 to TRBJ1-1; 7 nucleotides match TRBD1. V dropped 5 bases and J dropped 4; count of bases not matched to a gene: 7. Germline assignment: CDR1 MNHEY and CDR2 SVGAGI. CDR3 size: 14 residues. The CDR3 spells CASSRHRGGTEAFF. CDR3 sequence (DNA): TGTGCCAGCAGTAGACACAGGGGCGGCACTGAAGCTTTCTTT.

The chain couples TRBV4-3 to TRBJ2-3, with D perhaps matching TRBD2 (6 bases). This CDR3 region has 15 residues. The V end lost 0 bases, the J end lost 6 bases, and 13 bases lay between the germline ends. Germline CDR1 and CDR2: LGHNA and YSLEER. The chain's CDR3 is CASSQDGGTGDTQYF. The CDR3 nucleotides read TGCGCCAGCAGCCAAGATGGGGGGACGGGGGATACGCAGTATTTT.

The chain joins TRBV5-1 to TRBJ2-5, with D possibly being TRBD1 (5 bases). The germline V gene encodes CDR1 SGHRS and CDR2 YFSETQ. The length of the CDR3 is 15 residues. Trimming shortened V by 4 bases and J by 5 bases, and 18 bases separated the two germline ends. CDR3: CASSPSPRVSETQYF. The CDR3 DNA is TGCGCCAGCAGCCCGAGTCCCAGGGTTTCGGAGACCCAGTACTTC.

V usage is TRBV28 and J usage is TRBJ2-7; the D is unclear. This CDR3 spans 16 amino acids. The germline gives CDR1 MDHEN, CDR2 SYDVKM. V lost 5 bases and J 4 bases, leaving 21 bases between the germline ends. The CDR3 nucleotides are TGTGCCAGCAGTAGCTCTCGCGGCCCCCGGTATTACGAGCAGTACTTC. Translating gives CASSSSRGPRYYEQYF.

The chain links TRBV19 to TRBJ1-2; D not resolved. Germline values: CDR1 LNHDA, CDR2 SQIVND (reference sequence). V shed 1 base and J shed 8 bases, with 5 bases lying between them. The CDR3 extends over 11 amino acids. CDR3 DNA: TGTGCCAGTAGTATAGGGAGGGGCTACACCTTC. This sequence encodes CASSIGRGYTF. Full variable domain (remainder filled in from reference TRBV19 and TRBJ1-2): DGGITQSPKYLFRKEGQNVTLSCEQNLNHDAMYWYRQDPGQGLRLIYYSQIVNDFQKGDIAEGYSVSREKKESFPLTVTSAQKNPTAFYLCASSIGRGYTFGSGTRLTVV.

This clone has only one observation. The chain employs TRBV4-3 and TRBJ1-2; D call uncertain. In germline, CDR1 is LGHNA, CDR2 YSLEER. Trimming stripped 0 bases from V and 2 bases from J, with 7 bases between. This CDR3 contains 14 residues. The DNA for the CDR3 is TGCGCCAGCAGCCAAGATTCGGGGAACTATGGCTACACCTTC. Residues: CASSQDSGNYGYTF.

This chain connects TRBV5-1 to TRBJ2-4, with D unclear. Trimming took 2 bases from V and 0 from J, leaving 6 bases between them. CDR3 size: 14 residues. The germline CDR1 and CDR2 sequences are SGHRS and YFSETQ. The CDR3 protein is CASSLTLAKNIQYF. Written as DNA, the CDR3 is TGCGCCAGCAGCTTAACTCTAGCCAAAAACATTCAGTACTTC.

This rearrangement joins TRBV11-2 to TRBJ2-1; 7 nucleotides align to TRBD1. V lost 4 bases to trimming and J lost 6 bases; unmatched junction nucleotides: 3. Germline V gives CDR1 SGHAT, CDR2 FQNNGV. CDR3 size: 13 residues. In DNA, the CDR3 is TGTGCCAGCAGCTCCGACAGGGTCAATGAGCAGTTCTTC. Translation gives CASSSDRVNEQFF.

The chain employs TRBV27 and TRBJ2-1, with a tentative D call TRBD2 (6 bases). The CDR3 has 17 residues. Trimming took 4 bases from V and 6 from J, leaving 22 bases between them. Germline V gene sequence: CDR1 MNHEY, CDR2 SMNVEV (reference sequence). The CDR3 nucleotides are TGTGCCAGCAGTTCGCCCCTAGGCAGGGAGGCGCGCAATGAGCAGTTCTTC. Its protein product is CASSSPLGREARNEQFF.

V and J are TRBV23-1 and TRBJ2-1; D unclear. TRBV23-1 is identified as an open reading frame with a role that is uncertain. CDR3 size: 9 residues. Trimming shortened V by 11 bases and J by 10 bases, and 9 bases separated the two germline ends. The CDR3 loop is CASSREQFF. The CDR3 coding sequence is TGCGCCTCCTCTCGGGAGCAGTTCTTC.